The present T cell receptor beta chain was sequenced within a study of CD8+ T cells in alopecia areata. The treatment here: oral pan-JAK inhibitor, 5-10 mg twice daily. Reverse transcription of extracted RNA yielded cDNA, which provided the sequencing template. Method: immunoSEQ multiplex PCR; TCRdb's copy keeps in-frame clones and lacks some. This table has about 200,000 clones, roughly 60% appearing once. The receptor was isolated from a human donor with alopecia areata. The input for sequencing was CD4+ T cells sorted from blood, taken at week 24, from a patient treated with tofacitinib.

The CDR3 loop reads CASSPGHPNTGELFF. CDR3 sequence (DNA): TGTGCCAGCTCACCGGGACATCCGAACACCGGGGAGCTGTTTTTT. The chain carries TRBV18 and TRBJ2-2; D may be TRBD1 (6 bases). The V end was cut by 3 bases, the J end by 0 bases, with 8 bases between. The CDR3 totals 15 residues. From germline, CDR1 is KGHSH and CDR2 LQKENI.